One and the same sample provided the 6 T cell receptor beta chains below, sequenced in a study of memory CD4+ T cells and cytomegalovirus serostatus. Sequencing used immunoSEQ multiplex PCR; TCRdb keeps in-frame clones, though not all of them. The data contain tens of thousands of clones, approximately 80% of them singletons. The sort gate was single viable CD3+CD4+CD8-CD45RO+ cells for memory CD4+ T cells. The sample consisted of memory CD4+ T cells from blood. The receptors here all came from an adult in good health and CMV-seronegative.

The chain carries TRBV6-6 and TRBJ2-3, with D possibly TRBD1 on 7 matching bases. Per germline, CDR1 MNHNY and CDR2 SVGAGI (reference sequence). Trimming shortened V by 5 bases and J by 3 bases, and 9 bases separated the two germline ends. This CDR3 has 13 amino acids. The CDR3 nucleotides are TGTGCCAGCAGTCAGGGGGGAACAGATACGCAGTATTTT. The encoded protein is CASSQGGTDTQYF.

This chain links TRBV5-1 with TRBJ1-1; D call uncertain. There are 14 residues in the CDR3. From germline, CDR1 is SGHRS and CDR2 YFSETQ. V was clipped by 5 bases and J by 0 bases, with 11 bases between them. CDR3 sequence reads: CASSPESLNTEAFF. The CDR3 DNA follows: TGCGCCAGCAGTCCGGAGTCCTTGAACACTGAAGCTTTCTTT.

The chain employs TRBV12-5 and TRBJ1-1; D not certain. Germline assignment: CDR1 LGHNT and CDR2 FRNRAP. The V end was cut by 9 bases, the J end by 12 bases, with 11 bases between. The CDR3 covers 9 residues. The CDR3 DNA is TGTGCTAGCCCCGCCTACCCTTTCTTT. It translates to CASPAYPFF. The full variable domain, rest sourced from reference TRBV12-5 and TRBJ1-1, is DARVTQTPRHKVTEMGQEVTMRCQPILGHNTVFWYRQTMMQGLELLAYFRNRAPLDDSGMPKDRFSAEMPDATLATLKIQPSEPRDSAVYFCASPAYPFFGQGTRLTVV.

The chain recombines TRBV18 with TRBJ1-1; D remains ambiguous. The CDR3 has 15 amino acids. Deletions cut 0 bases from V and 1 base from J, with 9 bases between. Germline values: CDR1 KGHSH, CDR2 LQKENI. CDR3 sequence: CASSPPAARNTEAFF. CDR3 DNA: TGTGCCAGCTCACCACCGGCAGCGAGGAACACTGAAGCTTTCTTT.

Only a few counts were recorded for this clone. The CDR3 DNA reads as TGTGCCAGCAGCCTAGGGTCCATAGGGGAGACCCAGTACTTC. Residues: CASSLGSIGETQYF. The chain combines TRBV7-8 with TRBJ2-5, with D uncertain. Trimming took off 5 bases at V and 5 bases at J, with 15 bases between the two ends. The V gene's germline CDR1 is SGHVS and CDR2 FQNEAQ. The CDR3 has 14 residues.

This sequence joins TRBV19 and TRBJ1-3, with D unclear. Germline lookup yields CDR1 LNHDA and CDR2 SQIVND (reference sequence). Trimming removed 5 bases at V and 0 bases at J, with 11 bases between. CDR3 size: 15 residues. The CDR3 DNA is TGTGCCAGTAGTGGTTCGGGTCTCTCTGGAAACACCATATATTTT. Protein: CASSGSGLSGNTIYF. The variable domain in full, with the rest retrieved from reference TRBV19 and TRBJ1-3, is DGGITQSPKYLFRKEGQNVTLSCEQNLNHDAMYWYRQDPGQGLRLIYYSQIVNDFQKGDIAEGYSVSREKKESFPLTVTSAQKNPTAFYLCASSGSGLSGNTIYFGEGSWLTVV.